These T cell receptor beta chains were read from a single sample in a study of T and B cells in COVID-19 patients. Each CDR3 protein is one row after TCRdb ran MiXCR on the multiplex PCR reads. The repertoire includes about 5,000 distinct CDR3 sequences, about a fifth of them detected once, and around 10% sits in the top ten. The specimen was blood. The receptors here all came from a human donor with active COVID-19. CDR3s include the opening cysteine and the closing phenylalanine or tryptophan. The D gene is left open where the match is weak. The size entry is marked missing in some rows and otherwise reads once, few, many or a size class.

V gene: TRBV12-3/TRBV12-4
J gene: TRBJ2-3
D gene: TRBD2
clone size: medium-sized
CDR3 DNA: TGTGCCAGCAGCTCCGGGACTAGCGGGAGGGTCACAGATACGCAGTATTTT
CDR3 protein: CASSSGTSGRVTDTQYF

V gene: TRBV14
J gene: TRBJ1-2
D gene: .
clone size: few
CDR3 DNA: TGTGCCAGCAGCCCCCGGACAGCCCGCTCCGGCTACACCTTC
CDR3 protein: CASSPRTARSGYTF

V gene: TRBV19
J gene: TRBJ1-2
D gene: .
clone size: medium-sized
CDR3 DNA: TGTGCCAGTGTCGAGAGGGGGTTAGGTGGCTACACCTTC
CDR3 protein: CASVERGLGGYTF

V gene: TRBV5-1
J gene: TRBJ2-1
D gene: .
clone size: .
CDR3 DNA: TGCGCCAGCAGCTTGTCTTCGAGCCGCAATGAGCAGTTCTTC
CDR3 protein: CASSLSSSRNEQFF

V gene: TRBV5-5
J gene: TRBJ2-7
D gene: .
clone size: few
CDR3 DNA: TGTGCCAGCAGCTTAACAGGTTACGAGCAGTACTTC
CDR3 protein: CASSLTGYEQYF

V gene: TRBV6-1
J gene: TRBJ1-3
D gene: .
clone size: .
CDR3 DNA: TGTGCCAGCAGTGAAGGAGTCTACTCTGGAAACACCATATATTTT
CDR3 protein: CASSEGVYSGNTIYF

V gene: TRBV10-3
J gene: TRBJ2-3
D gene: .
clone size: medium-sized
CDR3 DNA: TGTGCCATCAGTGAGTCGATATCCAGCGCCACGGGGTCAGATACGCAGTATTTT
CDR3 protein: CAISESISSATGSDTQYF

V gene: TRBV5-5
J gene: TRBJ1-1
D gene: TRBD1
clone size: .
CDR3 DNA: TGTGCCAGCAGACCCGCCGGGACAGGGGGAACTGAAGCTTTCTTT
CDR3 protein: CASRPAGTGGTEAFF

V gene: TRBV5-6
J gene: TRBJ2-7
D gene: TRBD2
clone size: medium-sized
CDR3 DNA: TGTGCCAGCAGCGTGGGACTAGCGGGAGTGTACGAGCAGTACTTC
CDR3 protein: CASSVGLAGVYEQYF

V gene: TRBV20-1
J gene: TRBJ2-3
D gene: .
clone size: .
CDR3 DNA: TGCAGTGCTAGAGATCAGGGCGACGGGACAGATACGCAGTATTTT
CDR3 protein: CSARDQGDGTDTQYF

V gene: TRBV24-1
J gene: TRBJ2-1
D gene: TRBD2
clone size: few
CDR3 DNA: TGTGCCACCAGTGATTCCCGGGGGACTACCGCCAATGAGCAGTTCTTC
CDR3 protein: CATSDSRGTTANEQFF

V gene: TRBV12-3/TRBV12-4
J gene: TRBJ2-1
D gene: TRBD2
clone size: few
CDR3 DNA: TGTGCCAGCAAAACTAGCGGATACAATGAGCAGTTCTTC
CDR3 protein: CASKTSGYNEQFF

V gene: TRBV6-5
J gene: TRBJ2-3
D gene: .
clone size: medium-sized
CDR3 DNA: TGTGCCAGCAGTTACTCCCCAGTAGGGGATACGCAGTATTTT
CDR3 protein: CASSYSPVGDTQYF

V gene: TRBV7-2
J gene: TRBJ2-1
D gene: TRBD1
clone size: few
CDR3 DNA: TGTGCCAGCAGCATACAGGGGGTGACCAAGTTCTTC
CDR3 protein: CASSIQGVTKFF

V gene: TRBV29-1
J gene: TRBJ2-7
D gene: .
clone size: .
CDR3 DNA: TGCAGCGTTGAAGTCCCCGGGAAGGTCTACTACGAGCAGTACTTC
CDR3 protein: CSVEVPGKVYYEQYF

V gene: TRBV18
J gene: TRBJ2-1
D gene: TRBD2
clone size: medium-sized
CDR3 DNA: TGTGCCAGCTCATCGCTTAGCGGGATATCCTACAATGAGCAGTTCTTC
CDR3 protein: CASSSLSGISYNEQFF

V gene: TRBV5-1
J gene: TRBJ2-6
D gene: .
clone size: .
CDR3 DNA: TGCGCCAGCCAGGTCGACTCTGGGGCCAACGTCCTGACTTTC
CDR3 protein: CASQVDSGANVLTF

V gene: TRBV29-1
J gene: TRBJ1-2
D gene: .
clone size: medium-sized
CDR3 DNA: TGCAGCGTTGAAGTCTCCAACTTTGGCTACACCTTC
CDR3 protein: CSVEVSNFGYTF

V gene: TRBV19
J gene: TRBJ2-1
D gene: TRBD1
clone size: .
CDR3 DNA: TGTGCCAGTAGTATAGGGACAGGGGATTACAATGAGCAGTTCTTC
CDR3 protein: CASSIGTGDYNEQFF

V gene: TRBV29-1
J gene: TRBJ2-3
D gene: .
clone size: large
CDR3 DNA: TGCAGCGTTGACCAGGGCACAGATACGCAGTATTTT
CDR3 protein: CSVDQGTDTQYF

V gene: TRBV7-3
J gene: TRBJ2-1
D gene: .
clone size: .
CDR3 DNA: TGTGCCAGCAGCTTACGGGGAAATGAGCAGTTCTTC
CDR3 protein: CASSLRGNEQFF

V gene: TRBV7-6
J gene: TRBJ1-1
D gene: .
clone size: few
CDR3 DNA: TGTGCCAGCAGATCAGGGGACACTGAAGCTTTCTTT
CDR3 protein: CASRSGDTEAFF

V gene: TRBV7-2
J gene: TRBJ2-3
D gene: .
clone size: few
CDR3 DNA: TGTGCCAGCAGCTTAAGTACCATGGGAGATACGCAGTATTTT
CDR3 protein: CASSLSTMGDTQYF

V gene: TRBV19
J gene: TRBJ1-5
D gene: TRBD1
clone size: medium-sized
CDR3 DNA: TGTGCCAGTAGTATAGATGGGACAGGGAATCAGCCCCAGCATTTT
CDR3 protein: CASSIDGTGNQPQHF

V gene: TRBV29-1
J gene: TRBJ2-2
D gene: TRBD1
clone size: .
CDR3 DNA: TGCAGCGTTGAAGACCCGGGACAGGGGGGAAACACCGGGGAGCTGTTTTTT
CDR3 protein: CSVEDPGQGGNTGELFF

V gene: TRBV20-1
J gene: TRBJ2-5
D gene: TRBD2
clone size: few
CDR3 DNA: TGCAGTGCTAGGGACGGTGGGGGGGGGGAGACCCAGTACTTC
CDR3 protein: CSARDGGGGETQYF

V gene: TRBV14
J gene: TRBJ2-1
D gene: .
clone size: .
CDR3 DNA: TGTGCCAGCAGCCAAGAGTTACGAGACAGTCAGTTCTTC
CDR3 protein: CASSQELRDSQFF

V gene: TRBV12-3/TRBV12-4
J gene: TRBJ2-2
D gene: .
clone size: .
CDR3 DNA: TGTGCCAGCAGTTTAAAGCTTCTAACCGGGGAGCTGTTTTTT
CDR3 protein: CASSLKLLTGELFF

V gene: TRBV29-1
J gene: TRBJ2-5
D gene: .
clone size: medium-sized
CDR3 DNA: TGCAGCGTAGAAGACCTGGGACAAGGAGAGACCCAGTACTTC
CDR3 protein: CSVEDLGQGETQYF

V gene: TRBV30
J gene: TRBJ2-7
D gene: TRBD2
clone size: medium-sized
CDR3 DNA: TGTGCCTGGATGACTAGCGGGAGTTACGAGCAGTACTTC
CDR3 protein: CAWMTSGSYEQYF

V gene: TRBV6-1
J gene: TRBJ1-5
D gene: TRBD1
clone size: few
CDR3 DNA: TGTGCCAGCAGTGAAAGGGGGCCTCCTTATAGCAATCAGCCCCAGCATTTT
CDR3 protein: CASSERGPPYSNQPQHF

V gene: TRBV7-9
J gene: TRBJ1-4
D gene: .
clone size: .
CDR3 DNA: TGTGCCAGCAGCTTAGAGGGCCCGGGGAGCCCTAATGAAAAACTGTTTTTT
CDR3 protein: CASSLEGPGSPNEKLFF